The present TCR beta chain was sequenced within a study of OX40 agonist ivuxolimab in advanced cancers. Turning to the study itself: The treatment was a fully human IgG2 OX40 agonist, ivuxolimab. Subjects had a mean age of roughly 57 years, with a range of 23 to 79; around 84% were male. Dosing consisted of intravenous ivuxolimab at 0.01 to 10 mg/kg every 2 weeks. Regarding the study as a whole: Dosing at 0.1 to 3.0 mg/kg was accompanied by clonal expansion of CD4+ and CD8+ blood T cells by week 6.

As regards this clone: What it recognizes is unknown.

The CDR3 totals 17 residues. The germline V gene encodes CDR1 SGHRS and CDR2 YFSETQ. The V gene lost 4 bases and the J gene lost 6 bases, with 23 bases spanning the gap. Produced via immunoSEQ multiplex PCR; TCRdb's table is partial and in-frame only. The sample includes 60,000 to 100,000 clones, under 85% of them seen just once. The chain has TRBV5-1 and TRBJ2-1, with D possibly TRBD2 on 5 matching bases. The material was CD4+ or CD8+ T cells sorted from blood, obtained in a trial of the OX40 agonist ivuxolimab. The clonotype was recovered from an adult with an advanced solid tumor such as melanoma, head and neck, liver or kidney cancer. The CDR3 DNA reads as TGCGCCAGCAGCCCGGAGGTCGTAACGGGGTCTCTCAATGAGCAGTTCTTC. It encodes CASSPEVVTGSLNEQFF.